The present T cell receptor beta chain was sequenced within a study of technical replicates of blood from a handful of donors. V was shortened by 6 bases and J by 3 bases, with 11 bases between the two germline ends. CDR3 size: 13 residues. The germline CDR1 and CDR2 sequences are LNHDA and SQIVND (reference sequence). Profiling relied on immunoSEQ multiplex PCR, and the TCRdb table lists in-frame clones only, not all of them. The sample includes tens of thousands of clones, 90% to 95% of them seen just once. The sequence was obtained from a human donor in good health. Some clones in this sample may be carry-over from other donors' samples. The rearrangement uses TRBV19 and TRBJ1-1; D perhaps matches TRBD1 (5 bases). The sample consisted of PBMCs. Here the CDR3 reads CASRQGAYTEAFF. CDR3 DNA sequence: TGTGCCAGTAGGCAGGGCGCGTACACTGAAGCTTTCTTT.